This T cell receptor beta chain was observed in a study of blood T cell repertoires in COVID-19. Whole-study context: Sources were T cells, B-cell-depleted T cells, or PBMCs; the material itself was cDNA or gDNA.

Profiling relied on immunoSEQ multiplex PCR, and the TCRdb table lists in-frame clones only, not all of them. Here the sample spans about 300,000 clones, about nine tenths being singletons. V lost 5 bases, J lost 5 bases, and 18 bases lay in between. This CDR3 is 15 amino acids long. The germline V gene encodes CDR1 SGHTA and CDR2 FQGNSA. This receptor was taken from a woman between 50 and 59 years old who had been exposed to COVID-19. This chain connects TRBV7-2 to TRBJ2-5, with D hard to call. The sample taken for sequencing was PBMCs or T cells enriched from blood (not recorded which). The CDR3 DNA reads TGTGCCAGCAGCCCACGGAAGCTAGGAAGTGAGACCCAGTACTTC. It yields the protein CASSPRKLGSETQYF. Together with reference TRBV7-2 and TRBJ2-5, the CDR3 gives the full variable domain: GAGVSQSPSNKVTEKGKDVELRCDPISGHTALYWYRQSLGQGLEFLIYFQGNSAPDKSGLPSDRFSAERTGGSVSTLTIQRTQQEDSAVYLCASSPRKLGSETQYFGPGTRLLVL.